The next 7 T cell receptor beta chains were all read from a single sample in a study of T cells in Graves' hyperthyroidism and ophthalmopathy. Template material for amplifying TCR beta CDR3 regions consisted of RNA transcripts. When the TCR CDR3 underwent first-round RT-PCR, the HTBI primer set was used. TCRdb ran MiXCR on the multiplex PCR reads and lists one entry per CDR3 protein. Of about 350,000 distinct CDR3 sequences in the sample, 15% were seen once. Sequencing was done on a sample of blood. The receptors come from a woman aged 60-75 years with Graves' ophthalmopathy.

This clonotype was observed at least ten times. DNA of the CDR3: TGTGCCAGCAGCCAGCCGGGACTAGGAGTCGAAGAGACCCAGTACTTC. Translated: CASSQPGLGVEETQYF. This chain connects TRBV4-2 to TRBJ2-5, with TRBD2 matching 8 bases. The V and J ends lost 3 bases and 3 bases, in that order; junction bases with no gene match: 9. The CDR3 has 16 residues. Looked up from germline, CDR1 is LGHNA and CDR2 is YNFKEQ.

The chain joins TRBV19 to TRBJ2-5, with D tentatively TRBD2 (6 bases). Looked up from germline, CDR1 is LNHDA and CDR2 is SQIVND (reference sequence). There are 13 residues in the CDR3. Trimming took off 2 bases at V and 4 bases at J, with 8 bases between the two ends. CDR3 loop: CASSINGGETQYF. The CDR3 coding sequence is TGTGCCAGTAGTATAAACGGGGGAGAGACCCAGTACTTC.

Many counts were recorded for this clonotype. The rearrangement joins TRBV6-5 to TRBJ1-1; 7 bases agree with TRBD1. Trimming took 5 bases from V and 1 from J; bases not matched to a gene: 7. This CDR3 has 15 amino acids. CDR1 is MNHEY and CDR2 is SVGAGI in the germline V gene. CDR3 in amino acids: CASSINRGQNTEAFF. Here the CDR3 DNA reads TGTGCCAGCAGTATCAACAGGGGCCAGAACACTGAAGCTTTCTTT.

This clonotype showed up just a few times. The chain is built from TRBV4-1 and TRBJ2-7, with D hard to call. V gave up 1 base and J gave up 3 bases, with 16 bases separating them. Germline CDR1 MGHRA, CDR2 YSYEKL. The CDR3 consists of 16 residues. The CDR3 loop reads CASSQGKPGSGYEQYF. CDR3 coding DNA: TGCGCCAGCAGCCAAGGAAAACCCGGGTCGGGCTACGAGCAGTACTTC.

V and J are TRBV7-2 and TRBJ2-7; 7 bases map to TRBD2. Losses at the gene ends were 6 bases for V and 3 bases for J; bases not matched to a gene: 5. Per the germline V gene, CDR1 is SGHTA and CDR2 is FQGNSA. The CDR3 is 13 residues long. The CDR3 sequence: CASRSGVGYEQYF. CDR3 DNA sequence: TGTGCCAGCAGGAGCGGGGTGGGCTACGAGCAGTACTTC.

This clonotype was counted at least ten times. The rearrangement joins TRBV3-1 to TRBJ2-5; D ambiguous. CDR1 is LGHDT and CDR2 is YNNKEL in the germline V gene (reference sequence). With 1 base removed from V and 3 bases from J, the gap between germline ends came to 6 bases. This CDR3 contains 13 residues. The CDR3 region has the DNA TGTGCCAGCAGCCAAGCTAGTAAAGAGACCCAGTACTTC. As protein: CASSQASKETQYF.

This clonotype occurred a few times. The CDR3 region is CAWTSGRTYEQYF. The CDR3, as DNA: TGTGCCTGGACTAGCGGGAGAACCTACGAGCAGTACTTC. The V and J genes are TRBV30 and TRBJ2-7; 10 bases align to TRBD2. This CDR3 contains 13 residues. J lost 2 bases, V lost 4 bases, and 2 bases had no gene match. Germline V CDR1 and CDR2: GTSNPN, SVGIG (reference sequence).